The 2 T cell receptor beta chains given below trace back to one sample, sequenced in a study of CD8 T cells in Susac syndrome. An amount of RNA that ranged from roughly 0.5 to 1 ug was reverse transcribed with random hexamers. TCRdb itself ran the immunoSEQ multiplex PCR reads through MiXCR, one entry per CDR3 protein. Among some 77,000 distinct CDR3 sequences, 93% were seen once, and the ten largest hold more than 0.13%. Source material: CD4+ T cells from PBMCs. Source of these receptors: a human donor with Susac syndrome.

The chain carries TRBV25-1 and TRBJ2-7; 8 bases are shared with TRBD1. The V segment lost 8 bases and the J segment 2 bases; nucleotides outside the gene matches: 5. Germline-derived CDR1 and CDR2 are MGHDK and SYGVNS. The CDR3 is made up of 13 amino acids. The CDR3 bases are TGTGCCAGCCGGGACAGGCGAACCTACGAGCAGTACTTC. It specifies CASRDRRTYEQYF.

CDR3 sequence (DNA): TGTGCCGGAAGAAGGCGGGGGGGCTCAGAGACCCAGTACTTC. Encoded protein: CAGRRRGGSETQYF. The gene calls are TRBV2 and TRBJ2-5; 9 positions agree with TRBD2. CDR3 size: 14 residues. The V gene's germline CDR1 is SNHLY and CDR2 FYNNEI. With V trimmed by 11 bases and J by 4 bases, 11 bases remained unmatched.